This T cell receptor (beta chain) emerged from a study of neurological immune-mediated disorders. About the study: In a group of around 35 multiple sclerosis patients, 31 had the relapsing-remitting type and 3 had the secondary progressive type.

The V gene's germline CDR1 is SEHNR and CDR2 FQNEAQ (reference sequence). V was cut by 5 bases and J by 6 bases, with 9 bases left in between. The CDR3 extends over 12 amino acids. This clonotype was recorded at least ten times. Antigen specificity is unknown. The authors produced cDNA by 5'RACE using 10-nucleotide random UMIs. TCRdb analysed the 5' RACE reads with MiXCR anew, one entry per CDR3 protein. Of 50,000 to 85,000 distinct CDR3 sequences in the sample, 4% to 6% were seen once. Broader study findings: Falling below healthy controls, multiple sclerosis showed the least TCR clonal expansion, while HTLV-1-associated myelopathy showed the most.

The clonotype was recovered from a woman aged 25-40 years with multiple sclerosis. The J gene is TRBJ2-3, the V gene TRBV7-9, with D unclear. The sequencing input was PBMCs. The CDR3 is CASSHREDTQYF. CDR3 coding DNA: TGTGCCAGCAGCCATCGTGAGGATACGCAGTATTTT.